The entry below gives a single T cell receptor (beta chain) sequence along with its context. What it binds is not known. CDR1 and CDR2 from the germline V gene are MNHEY and SVGAGI. After removal of 6 bases from V and 6 bases from J, the junction contained 8 bases not matched to a gene. The CDR3 consists of 14 residues. Regulatory T cells were sorted from blood as CD4+ CD25-high CD127-low cells. The data derive from a study of regulatory and conventional T cells in RAG deficiency. Findings and limits, study-wide: Patient subsets had shorter CDR3s; Omenn Treg-Tconv overlap exceeded 80%. These Omenn syndrome Treg sorts may hold peripherally activated cells instead.

TCRdb keeps only in-frame clones here, not all; method: immunoSEQ multiplex PCR. The sample yields under 20,000 clones, about nine tenths seen once. These sequences were also reported in another study, on regulatory T cells. As that report states: The PCR used 52 TRBV and 13 TRBJ primers. In patients, unique TRB V-J pairs were restricted and V/J usage skewed, especially in Tregs.

This sequence joins TRBV6-5 and TRBJ1-3, with 7 bases aligning to TRBD1. The receptor's source is a human donor in good health. The material sequenced was Tregs sorted from blood. CDR3 DNA: TGTGCCAGCAGACCTCCGGGACAGCTAAACACCATATATTTT. It codes for CASRPPGQLNTIYF.